The present T cell receptor beta chain was sequenced within a study of T cell responses to AZD1222 COVID-19 vaccine. Concerning this clone: Its cognate antigen is unknown.

Whole-study findings and limits: Repertoire sampling was restricted to post-peak T cell response timepoints.

Clones were sequenced by immunoSEQ multiplex PCR, and TCRdb holds only the in-frame ones, with some missing. The sample has some 85,000 clones; approximately 91% are singletons. The receptor was isolated from an adult in good health. The sequences come from peripheral blood, collected on day 0 of AZD1222 vaccination.

This CDR3 is CASSRQGAEGQPQHF. Written as DNA, the CDR3 is TGTGCCAGCAGTCGACAGGGGGCGGAGGGGCAGCCCCAGCATTTT. V is TRBV3-1 (or the pseudogene TRBV3-2) and J is TRBJ1-5, with 10 bases aligning to TRBD1. The CDR3 has 15 amino acids. V was pared by 6 bases and J by 7 bases, with 9 bases of the junction left unmatched. The germline V gene encodes CDR1 LGHDT and CDR2 YNNKEL (reference sequence).